Following are 27 T cell receptor beta chains from one sample sequenced in a study of blood T cell repertoires in COVID-19 (dated by TCRdb to about 2020). Library construction relied on the immunoSEQ multiplex PCR assay. In TCRdb, the immuneACCESS table is reduced to in-frame sequences with V and J assigned. These tables do not hold every clone; where another copy was compared, an unresolved V gene accounts for under half, and the others remain unexplained. This sample lists 150,000 or so clones; roughly 81% were detected once. The top ten clonotypes cover 7.7% of the sample. Sequenced input: peripheral blood. These receptors were obtained from a middle-aged man who had recovered from COVID-19.

The V gene is TRBV6-6, the J gene TRBJ1-2; 8 nucleotides match TRBD1. CDR1 and CDR2 (germline): MNHNY, SVGAGI (reference sequence). The ends lost 2 bases at V and 8 bases at J; junction bases unmatched: 7. This CDR3 region has 14 residues. The CDR3 loop reads CASSYDRGPRGYTF. The CDR3 nucleotides read TGTGCCAGCAGTTACGACAGGGGTCCTCGCGGCTACACCTTC.

This clone occurred once. This chain joins TRBV2 and TRBJ1-2; D is uncertain. The CDR3 runs to 14 residues. V gave up 5 bases and J gave up 2 bases, with 12 bases separating them. Germline CDR1 is SNHLY and CDR2 is FYNNEI. The CDR3 here is CASSPGWSNYGYTF. CDR3 sequence (DNA): TGTGCCAGCAGTCCAGGTTGGTCCAACTATGGCTACACCTTC.

The chain joins TRBV6-5 to TRBJ1-1; 7 bases are shared with TRBD1. The V gene end was trimmed by 7 bases and the J gene end by 5 bases; junction bases not matched to a gene: 10. Germline V gene lookup returns CDR1 MNHEY and CDR2 SVGAGI. This CDR3 region has 14 residues. The CDR3 region is CASNPRQGLTEAFF. The CDR3 nucleotides are TGTGCCAGCAATCCAAGACAGGGCCTAACTGAAGCTTTCTTT.

This clone has a handful of counts. The rearrangement joins TRBV27 to TRBJ1-2, with 9 bases identical to TRBD1. CDR3 length: 17 amino acids. V dropped 6 bases and J dropped 3; count of bases not matched to a gene: 14. The germline gives CDR1 MNHEY, CDR2 SMNVEV (reference sequence). The CDR3 loop is CASSPGQGRVRDYGYTF. As DNA, the CDR3 is TGTGCCAGCAGCCCGGGACAGGGAAGGGTTAGGGACTATGGCTACACCTTC.

The chain recombines TRBV6-2 or TRBV6-3 with TRBJ2-1; TRBD2 agrees at 14 bases. The V segment lost 5 bases and the J segment 10 bases; nucleotides outside the gene matches: 7. The V gene's germline CDR1 is MNHEY and CDR2 SVGEGT. CDR3 length: 15 amino acids. The CDR3 DNA reads TGTGCCAGCAGTACGGGGACTAGCGGGAGATGGGAGCAGTTCTTC. This sequence encodes CASSTGTSGRWEQFF.

The J gene is TRBJ1-2, the V gene TRBV28; possible D gene TRBD1, 6 bases. Trimming stripped 5 bases from V and 2 bases from J, with 12 bases between. CDR3 length: 14 residues. The germline V gene has CDR1 MDHEN and CDR2 SYDVKM. The CDR3 sequence: CASSPGQINYGYTF. CDR3 bases: TGTGCCAGCAGTCCAGGACAGATCAACTATGGCTACACCTTC.

The chain couples TRBV29-1 to TRBJ2-7; 8 nucleotides align to TRBD2. Per the germline V gene, CDR1 is SQVTM and CDR2 is ANQGSEA. V was pared by 4 bases and J by 7 bases, with 15 bases of the junction left unmatched. CDR3 length: 15 amino acids. CDR3 in DNA: TGCAGCGTTGGTCGAGCGGGGGTTCCGGGGGGAGAGCAGTACTTC. This translates into CSVGRAGVPGGEQYF.

For this clone: A much larger clone differs by one base, so this may be a read error. The rearrangement links TRBV4-3 to TRBJ2-1; 11 nucleotides align to TRBD2. The CDR3 runs to 15 residues. The ends lost 4 bases at V and 3 bases at J; junction bases unmatched: 2. Germline values: CDR1 LGHNA, CDR2 YSLEER. DNA of the CDR3: TGCGCCAGCAGCCCCGGGACTAGCGGCTACAATGAGCAGTTCTTC. It specifies CASSPGTSGYNEQFF.

V is TRBV6-5 and J is TRBJ2-5; a possible D gene is TRBD2 (5 bases). The CDR3 length is 13 residues. Deletions cut 6 bases from V and 2 bases from J, with 10 bases between. Per germline, CDR1 MNHEY and CDR2 SVGAGI. CDR3 nucleotide sequence: TGTGCCAGCAGCCCGACTATACAAGAGACCCAGTACTTC. It specifies CASSPTIQETQYF.

The chain uses TRBV7-8 and TRBJ2-1; 8 nucleotides agree with TRBD1. Trimming removed 5 bases from V and 8 bases from J; junction bases left unmatched: 11. The CDR3 consists of 15 residues. From germline, CDR1 is SGHVS and CDR2 FQNEAQ. This chain's CDR3 is CASSPDRGSRDEQFF. DNA of the CDR3: TGTGCCAGCAGCCCAGACAGGGGAAGTCGAGATGAGCAGTTCTTC.

The V and J genes are TRBV4-3 and TRBJ2-2; TRBD1 aligns across 9 bases. CDR1 is LGHNA, CDR2 YSLEER, per germline. J gave up 6 bases and V 8 bases, and 7 bases lay outside the gene matches. This CDR3 contains 14 residues. In nucleotides, the CDR3 is TGCGCCAGCGGGACAGGGTCGATCGCCGGGGAGCTGTTTTTT. Encoded protein: CASGTGSIAGELFF.

This chain uses TRBV14 with TRBJ1-2; TRBD1 is a possible D gene (6 bases). The CDR3 is made up of 18 amino acids. V was cut by 0 bases and J by 6 bases, with 23 bases left in between. CDR1 is SGHDN, CDR2 FVKESK, per germline. The CDR3 DNA sequence: TGTGCCAGCAGCCAAGACCCGACAGGTGGGAGACAGATTGATGGCTACACCTTC. Its protein is CASSQDPTGGRQIDGYTF.

This chain connects TRBV14 to TRBJ2-5; tentative D call: TRBD1 (6 bases). CDR1 and CDR2 from the germline V gene are SGHDN and FVKESK. This CDR3 spans 17 amino acids. V gave up 0 bases and J gave up 4 bases, with 18 bases separating them. In nucleotides, the CDR3 is TGTGCCAGCAGCCAAGATAAGGCAGGGGCGAGGGTAGAGACCCAGTACTTC. Translated, it gives CASSQDKAGARVETQYF.

The V gene is TRBV6-1, the J gene TRBJ1-3; the match to TRBD1 covers 7 bases. J was trimmed by 3 bases and V by 1 base; bases with no gene match: 6. Germline CDR1 and CDR2: MNHNS and SASEGT. This CDR3 is 16 amino acids long. The chain's CDR3 is CASSEVDRVYGNTIYF. CDR3 bases: TGTGCCAGCAGTGAAGTCGACAGGGTGTATGGAAACACCATATATTTT.

The chain joins TRBV5-1 to TRBJ1-6; 7 nucleotides match TRBD1. This CDR3 contains 14 residues. Trimming took 0 bases from V and 7 from J; bases not matched to a gene: 1. Germline values: CDR1 SGHRS, CDR2 YFSETQ. CDR3 in amino acids: CASSLGQGNSPLHF. CDR3 sequence (DNA): TGCGCCAGCAGCTTGGGACAGGGAAATTCACCCCTCCACTTT.

The gene calls are TRBV19 and TRBJ2-1, with D perhaps matching TRBD2 (5 bases). Germline values: CDR1 LNHDA, CDR2 SQIVND (reference sequence). V lost 1 base to trimming and J lost 3 bases, with 7 bases between them. The CDR3 extends over 14 amino acids. In nucleotides, the CDR3 is TGTGCCAGTAGTATAGGGGAGATCTACAATGAGCAGTTCTTC. It specifies CASSIGEIYNEQFF.

The V call is TRBV20-1, the J call TRBJ2-7, with D hard to call. The CDR3 contains 11 residues. The ends were cut back, 4 bases at V and 3 bases at J, with 7 bases in the middle. The germline gives CDR1 DFQATT, CDR2 SNEGSKA (reference sequence). In DNA, the CDR3 is TGCAGTGCTACGACTGGCTACGAGCAGTACTTC. Protein product: CSATTGYEQYF.

This rearrangement joins TRBV7-9 to TRBJ2-5; 8 positions agree with TRBD1. Trimming at V came to 5 bases and at J to 5 bases, leaving 22 bases not matched to a gene. CDR1 is SEHNR and CDR2 is FQNEAQ in the germline V gene (reference sequence). The CDR3 loop spans 19 amino acids. The DNA of the CDR3 is TGTGCCAGCAGCCATGAGAAACAGCCCCGGGACAGGACGGCGGAGACCCAGTACTTC. Residues: CASSHEKQPRDRTAETQYF. Variable domain in full (rest from reference TRBV7-9 and TRBJ2-5): DTGVSQNPRHKITKRGQNVTFRCDPISEHNRLYWYRQTLGQGPEFLTYFQNEAQLEKSRLLSDRFSAERPKGSFSTLEIQRTEQGDSAMYLCASSHEKQPRDRTAETQYFGPGTRLLVL.

The V and J genes are TRBV28 and TRBJ2-7; D perhaps matches TRBD1 (6 bases). Germline V lookup: CDR1 MDHEN, CDR2 SYDVKM. V was shortened by 7 bases and J by 1 base, with 14 bases between the two germline ends. The CDR3 covers 14 residues. The CDR3 bases are TGTGCCAGCAATGGGGGCTATCAGTCCTACGAGCAGTACTTC. It codes for CASNGGYQSYEQYF. Variable domain in full (rest from reference TRBV28 and TRBJ2-7): DVKVTQSSRYLVKRTGEKVFLECVQDMDHENMFWYRQDPGLGLRLIYFSYDVKMKEKGDIPEGYSVSREKKERFSLILESASTNQTSMYLCASNGGYQSYEQYFGPGTRLTVT.

The genes are TRBV18 and TRBJ2-5, with a weak D call TRBD1 (5 bases). CDR1 is KGHSH and CDR2 is LQKENI in the germline V gene. The length of the CDR3 is 14 residues. Trimming left V 2 bases short and J 3 bases short, with 10 bases between. CDR3 nucleotides: TGTGCCAGCTCACCATATTCCAGGGAAGAGACCCAGTACTTC. Residues: CASSPYSREETQYF.

This clone has a single count. The chain joins TRBV2 to TRBJ2-3, with D possibly being TRBD2 (5 bases). The CDR3 is 17 residues long. Trimming removed 2 bases from V and 2 bases from J, with 17 bases in between. From germline, CDR1 is SNHLY and CDR2 FYNNEI. This CDR3 is CASSEYFRADSTDTQYF. CDR3 nucleotide sequence: TGTGCCAGCAGTGAATATTTCCGGGCGGACTCCACAGATACGCAGTATTTT.

This sequence joins TRBV10-2 and TRBJ1-3; D uncertain. V dropped 5 bases and J dropped 0 bases, with 8 bases sitting between them. The CDR3 is made up of 14 amino acids. Germline CDR1 WSHSY, CDR2 SAAADI. The CDR3 sequence: CASSLATSGNTIYF. In nucleotides, the CDR3 is TGCGCCAGCAGTCTTGCTACCTCTGGAAACACCATATATTTT.

The gene calls are TRBV28 and TRBJ2-1, with 8 bases lining up with TRBD2. The germline gives CDR1 MDHEN, CDR2 SYDVKM. The CDR3 covers 14 residues. Losses at the gene ends were 6 bases for V and 5 bases for J; bases not matched to a gene: 6. CDR3 DNA sequence: TGTGCCAGCAGAAGCGGGGGCGGAAACAATGAGCAGTTCTTC. This codes for CASRSGGGNNEQFF.

The chain carries TRBV3-1 (or the pseudogene TRBV3-2) and TRBJ1-2, with D hard to call. The V gene's germline CDR1 is LGHDT and CDR2 YNNKEL (reference sequence). The CDR3 runs to 17 residues. Trimming cost V 0 bases and J 3 bases, with 17 bases left between them. CDR3 sequence reads: CASSQDPRLSRHYGYTF. For the CDR3, the DNA is TGTGCCAGCAGCCAAGATCCCAGACTGAGCCGACACTATGGCTACACCTTC.

J is TRBJ2-7 and V is TRBV5-6; 7 bases align to TRBD1. Germline assignment: CDR1 SGHDT and CDR2 YYEEEE. V lost 2 bases and J lost 1; bases outside the gene matches: 9. CDR3 size: 16 residues. CDR3 coding DNA: TGTGCCAGCAGCTTCGGCACAGAGGGGGCTTCCTACGAGCAGTACTTC. Amino acid sequence: CASSFGTEGASYEQYF.

The J gene is TRBJ2-1, the V gene TRBV6-5; 13 bases are shared with TRBD2. The CDR3 totals 15 residues. Germline V lookup: CDR1 MNHEY, CDR2 SVGAGI. Trimming removed 5 bases from V and 11 bases from J; junction bases left unmatched: 9. CDR3 bases: TGTGCCAGCAGTAACGGACTAGCGGGAGATAATAAGCAGTTCTTC. It yields the protein CASSNGLAGDNKQFF.

The chain employs TRBV6-2 or TRBV6-3 and TRBJ2-3; TRBD2 matches at 7 bases. CDR3 size: 16 residues. V was clipped by 5 bases and J by 3 bases; unmatched bases: 11. CDR1 and CDR2 (germline): MNHEY, SVGEGT. CDR3 DNA: TGTGCCAGCAGTGCACTAGCGCCGGCTCCTACAGATACGCAGTATTTT. Its translation: CASSALAPAPTDTQYF.